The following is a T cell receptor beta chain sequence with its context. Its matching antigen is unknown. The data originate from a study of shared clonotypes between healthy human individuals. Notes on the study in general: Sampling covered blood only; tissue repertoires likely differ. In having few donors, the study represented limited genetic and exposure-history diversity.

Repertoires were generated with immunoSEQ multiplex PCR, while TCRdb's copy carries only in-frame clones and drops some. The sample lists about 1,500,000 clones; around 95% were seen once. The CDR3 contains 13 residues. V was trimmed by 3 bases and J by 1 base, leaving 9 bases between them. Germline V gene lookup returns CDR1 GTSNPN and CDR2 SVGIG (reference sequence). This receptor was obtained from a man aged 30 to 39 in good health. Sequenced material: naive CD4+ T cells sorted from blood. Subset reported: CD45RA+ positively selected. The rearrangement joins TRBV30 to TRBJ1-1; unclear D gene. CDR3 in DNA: TGTGCCTGGAGCAGGCAGAGGAACACTGAAGCTTTCTTT. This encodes CAWSRQRNTEAFF.